The 19 T cell receptor beta chains presented below share a single source sample, sequenced in a study of blood T cell repertoires in COVID-19. Method: immunoSEQ multiplex PCR; TCRdb's copy keeps in-frame clones and lacks some. The repertoire holds 150,000 or so clones, roughly four fifths seen once, with 9.2% in the top ten. The sample comprised PBMCs or T cells enriched from blood (not recorded which). The receptors come from a man over 45 who had recovered from COVID-19.

This chain links TRBV20-1 with TRBJ2-5; D not resolved. The CDR3 covers 11 residues. The germline V gene encodes CDR1 DFQATT and CDR2 SNEGSKA (reference sequence). Deletions cut 5 bases from V and 4 bases from J, with 8 bases between. The CDR3, as DNA: TGCAGTGCTTTAACGCGAGAGACCCAGTACTTC. It codes for CSALTRETQYF.

A note on this clone: One end of the junction fails to match germline, which may point to a read error. V and J are TRBV5-1 and TRBJ2-3, with D maybe TRBD2 (6 bases). CDR3 length equals 13 residues. Germline V lookup: CDR1 SGHRS, CDR2 YFSETQ. The CDR3 reads CASSLGLTDTQYF. The CDR3 coding sequence is TGCGCCAGCAGTTTGGGACTGACAGATACGCAGTATTTT.

The chain employs TRBV7-6 and TRBJ2-1; 10 positions agree with TRBD1. The CDR3 runs 16 residues. Germline lookup yields CDR1 SGHVS and CDR2 FNYEAQ. J lost 2 bases, V lost 5 bases, and 6 bases had no gene match. The CDR3: CASSTSGTGAYNEQFF. The CDR3, as DNA: TGTGCCAGCAGCACATCCGGGACAGGGGCCTACAATGAGCAGTTCTTC.

This clone was found many times. The V gene is TRBV9, the J gene TRBJ2-7; 10 nucleotides align to TRBD1. Germline V gene lookup returns CDR1 SGDLS and CDR2 YYNGEE. This CDR3 region has 17 residues. J gave up 2 bases and V 4 bases, and 12 bases lay outside the gene matches. The CDR3 spells CASSSSIGTGVPYEQYF. For the CDR3, the DNA is TGTGCCAGCAGCTCCTCAATCGGGACAGGGGTCCCCTACGAGCAGTACTTC.

With regard to this clone: This sample includes further DNA sequences coding for the same CDR3. The CDR3 is CASSVRLADYNEQFF. The CDR3 DNA is TGTGCCAGCAGCGTAAGGCTAGCGGACTACAATGAGCAGTTCTTC. This chain links TRBV9 with TRBJ2-1; the match to TRBD2 covers 7 bases. The ends lost 1 base at V and 3 bases at J; junction bases unmatched: 4. The CDR3 spans 15 residues. The germline gives CDR1 SGDLS, CDR2 YYNGEE.

Only a few counts were recorded for this clone. The rearrangement links TRBV5-1 to TRBJ1-4, with TRBD1 matching over 7 bases. The CDR3 sequence is 14 residues long. V shed 3 bases, J shed 8 bases, and the junction held 7 bases outside the gene matches. CDR1 and CDR2 (germline): SGHRS, YFSETQ. CDR3 bases: TGCGCCAGCAGCTACGGACAGGAGGAGGAAAAACTGTTTTTT. Amino acid sequence: CASSYGQEEEKLFF.

The chain is built from TRBV27 and TRBJ1-3, with 8 bases aligning to TRBD1. V was clipped by 5 bases and J by 0 bases; unmatched bases: 6. The CDR3 spans 16 residues. CDR1 is MNHEY and CDR2 is SMNVEV in the germline V gene (reference sequence). Written as DNA, the CDR3 is TGTGCCAGCAGTATGACAGGGGTGGGCTCTGGAAACACCATATATTTT. Amino acids: CASSMTGVGSGNTIYF.

The V gene is TRBV9, the J gene TRBJ1-2; no clear D. V was pared by 7 bases and J by 8 bases, with 18 bases between. The CDR3 has 13 amino acids. Germline assignment: CDR1 SGDLS and CDR2 YYNGEE. CDR3 amino acids: CASGGYRGGGYTF. The CDR3 nucleotides are TGTGCCAGCGGAGGATACCGGGGTGGGGGCTACACCTTC. The entire variable domain, with the rest obtained from reference TRBV9 and TRBJ1-2, is as follows: DSGVTQTPKHLITATGQRVTLRCSPRSGDLSVYWYQQSLDQGLQFLIQYYNGEERAKGNILERFSAQQFPDLHSELNLSSLELGDSALYFCASGGYRGGGYTFGSGTRLTVV.

The chain links TRBV10-3 to TRBJ1-5; no firm D call. CDR1 is ENHRY, CDR2 SYGVKD, per germline. With 2 bases removed from V and 5 bases from J, the gap between germline ends came to 10 bases. The CDR3 extends over 14 amino acids. The CDR3: CAISESRRDQPQHF. The CDR3 DNA reads TGTGCCATCAGTGAGAGTAGGCGGGATCAGCCCCAGCATTTT.

This chain uses TRBV11-2 with TRBJ2-7, with TRBD1 matching over 8 bases. Looked up from germline, CDR1 is SGHAT and CDR2 is FQNNGV. V lost 5 bases, J lost 3 bases, and 6 bases stayed unmatched. The CDR3 is made up of 14 amino acids. The CDR3 nucleotides are TGTGCCAGCAGCCCGCAGGACAGGGTCTACGAGCAGTACTTC. Its protein is CASSPQDRVYEQYF.

CDR3 DNA sequence: TGTGCCAGCTCACAGGACTTCCAAGAGACCCAGTACTTC. Amino acid sequence: CASSQDFQETQYF. V and J are TRBV18 and TRBJ2-5; the D gene is possibly TRBD2 (5 bases). This CDR3 region has 13 residues. Germline V gene data show CDR1 as KGHSH and CDR2 as LQKENI. V was cut by 4 bases and J by 1 base, with 7 bases left in between.

The V gene is TRBV4-3, the J gene TRBJ2-3, with 11 bases lining up with TRBD2. Trimming removed 1 base from V and 1 base from J; junction bases left unmatched: 1. This CDR3 region has 16 residues. Germline V gene sequence: CDR1 LGHNA, CDR2 YSLEER. The CDR3 region is CASSQALAGGTDTQYF. Here the CDR3 DNA reads TGCGCCAGCAGCCAAGCACTAGCGGGAGGCACAGATACGCAGTATTTT.

This chain joins TRBV19 and TRBJ2-7, with D unresolved. Trimming removed 4 bases from V and 3 bases from J, with 19 bases in between. Looked up from germline, CDR1 is LNHDA and CDR2 is SQIVND (reference sequence). This CDR3 has 16 amino acids. The CDR3 DNA reads TGTGCCAGTAGTACCCACGACTCACAAACCTACTACGAGCAGTACTTC. Amino acid sequence: CASSTHDSQTYYEQYF. Full variable domain (missing parts from reference TRBV19 and TRBJ2-7): DGGITQSPKYLFRKEGQNVTLSCEQNLNHDAMYWYRQDPGQGLRLIYYSQIVNDFQKGDIAEGYSVSREKKESFPLTVTSAQKNPTAFYLCASSTHDSQTYYEQYFGPGTRLTVT.

The chain combines TRBV7-2 with TRBJ2-3, with D hard to call. The CDR3 spans 17 residues. V was cut by 0 bases and J by 1 base, with 14 bases left in between. The V gene's germline CDR1 is SGHTA and CDR2 FQGNSA. The CDR3 sequence: CASSLAVQASGTDTQYF. CDR3 in DNA: TGTGCCAGCAGCTTAGCGGTTCAGGCCTCGGGCACAGATACGCAGTATTTT.

V and J are TRBV7-8 and TRBJ1-2; D unresolved. V was clipped by 2 bases and J by 4 bases, with 20 bases between them. This CDR3 has 17 amino acids. Germline assignment: CDR1 SGHVS and CDR2 FQNEAQ. The CDR3 region is CASSLTVDPTFSYGYTF. In DNA form, the CDR3 reads TGTGCCAGCAGCTTAACAGTAGATCCTACCTTTAGCTATGGCTACACCTTC.

The V and J genes are TRBV30 and TRBJ1-4; maybe TRBD1 (6 bases). The CDR3 sequence is 19 residues long. The germline V gene encodes CDR1 GTSNPN and CDR2 SVGIG (reference sequence). Trimming shortened V by 0 bases and J by 0 bases, and 20 bases separated the two germline ends. The CDR3 nucleotides read TGTGCCTGGAGTGTACTAAGGGGACACGGACTAGCAACTAATGAAAAACTGTTTTTT. Its protein is CAWSVLRGHGLATNEKLFF.

The chain employs TRBV18 and TRBJ2-5, with D tentatively TRBD1 (5 bases). CDR3 size: 14 residues. Trimming removed 0 bases from V and 4 bases from J, with 9 bases in between. Germline CDR1 is KGHSH and CDR2 is LQKENI. The CDR3 region has the DNA TGTGCCAGCTCACCACCGTCCAGGGCAGAGACCCAGTACTTC. It codes for CASSPPSRAETQYF.

This clone showed up just once. V is TRBV18 and J is TRBJ1-6; D perhaps matches TRBD1 (5 bases). V lost 6 bases and J 7 bases, leaving 16 bases between the germline ends. Germline loops: CDR1 KGHSH, CDR2 LQKENI. The CDR3 spans 15 residues. This chain's CDR3 is CASSLGGGLNSPLHF. CDR3 bases: TGTGCCAGCTCGCTCGGTGGGGGGTTGAATTCACCCCTCCACTTT.

The chain employs TRBV7-6 and TRBJ1-1; D is uncertain. The CDR3 contains 15 residues. CDR1 and CDR2 (germline): SGHVS, FNYEAQ. Trimming left V 5 bases short and J 0 bases short, with 13 bases between. CDR3 bases: TGTGCCAGCAGCACTACAGCGGAATTGAACACTGAAGCTTTCTTT. It encodes CASSTTAELNTEAFF.